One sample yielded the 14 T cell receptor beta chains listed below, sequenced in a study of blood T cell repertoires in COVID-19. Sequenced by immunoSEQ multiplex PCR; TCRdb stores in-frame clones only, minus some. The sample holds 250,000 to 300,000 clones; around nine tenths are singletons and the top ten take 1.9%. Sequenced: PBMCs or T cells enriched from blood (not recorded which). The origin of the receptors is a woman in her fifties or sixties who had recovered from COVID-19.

The CDR3, as DNA: TGCGCCAGCACCTCCCGGGACGGGAGTCTGAACGAGCAGTACTTC. The encoded protein is CASTSRDGSLNEQYF. V gene TRBV10-2 combines with J gene TRBJ2-7, with D possibly being TRBD2 (6 bases). Germline V lookup: CDR1 WSHSY, CDR2 SAAADI. This CDR3 contains 15 residues. Trimming left V 7 bases short and J 5 bases short, with 21 bases between.

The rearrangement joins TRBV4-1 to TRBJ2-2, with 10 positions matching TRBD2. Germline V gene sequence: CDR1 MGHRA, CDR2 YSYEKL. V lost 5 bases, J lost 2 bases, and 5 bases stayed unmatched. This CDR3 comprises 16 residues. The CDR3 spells CASSRGLAPNTGELFF. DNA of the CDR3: TGCGCCAGCAGCAGGGGACTAGCGCCTAACACCGGGGAGCTGTTTTTT.

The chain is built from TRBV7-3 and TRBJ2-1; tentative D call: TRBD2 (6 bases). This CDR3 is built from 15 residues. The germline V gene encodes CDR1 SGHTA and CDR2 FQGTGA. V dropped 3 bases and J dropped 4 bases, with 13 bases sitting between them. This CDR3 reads CASSFDRGTYNEQFF. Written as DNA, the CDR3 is TGTGCCAGCAGCTTCGACCGGGGGACTTACAATGAGCAGTTCTTC. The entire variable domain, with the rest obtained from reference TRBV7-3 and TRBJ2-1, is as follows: GAGVSQTPSNKVTEKGKYVELRCDPISGHTALYWYRQSLGQGPEFLIYFQGTGAADDSGLPNDRFFAVRPEGSVSTLKIQRTERGDSAVYLCASSFDRGTYNEQFFGPGTRLTVL.

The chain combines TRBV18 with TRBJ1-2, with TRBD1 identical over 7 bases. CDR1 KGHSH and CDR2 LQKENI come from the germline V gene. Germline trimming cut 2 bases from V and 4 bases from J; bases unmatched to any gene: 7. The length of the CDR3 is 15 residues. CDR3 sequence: CASSPSTGTAYGYTF. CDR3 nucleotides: TGTGCCAGCTCACCATCCACCGGGACAGCCTATGGCTACACCTTC.

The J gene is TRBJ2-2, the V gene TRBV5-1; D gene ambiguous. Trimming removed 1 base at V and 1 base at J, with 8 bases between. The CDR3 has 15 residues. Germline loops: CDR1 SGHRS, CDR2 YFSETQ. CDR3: CASSLSLMNTGELFF. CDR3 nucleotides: TGCGCCAGCAGCTTGAGCCTGATGAACACCGGGGAGCTGTTTTTT.

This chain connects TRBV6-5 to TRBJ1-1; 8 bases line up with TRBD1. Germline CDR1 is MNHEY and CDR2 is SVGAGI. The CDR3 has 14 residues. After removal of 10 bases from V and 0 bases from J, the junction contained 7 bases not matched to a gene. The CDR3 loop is CATRTGRMNTEAFF. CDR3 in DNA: TGTGCCACGAGGACAGGGCGCATGAACACTGAAGCTTTCTTT.

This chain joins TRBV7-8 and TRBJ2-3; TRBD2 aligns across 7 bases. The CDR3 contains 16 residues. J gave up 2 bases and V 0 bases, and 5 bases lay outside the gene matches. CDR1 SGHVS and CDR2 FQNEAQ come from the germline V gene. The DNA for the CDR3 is TGTGCCAGCAGCTTAGCGGGTCTAGCGGACACAGATACGCAGTATTTT. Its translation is CASSLAGLADTDTQYF.

The chain's CDR3 is CASSPGGWSNSNQPQHF. The CDR3 coding sequence is TGTGCCAGCAGCCCTGGTGGTTGGAGTAATAGCAATCAGCCCCAGCATTTT. The chain combines TRBV14 with TRBJ1-5; D is unclear. The ends were cut back, 4 bases at V and 0 bases at J, with 16 bases in the middle. Germline V gene data show CDR1 as SGHDN and CDR2 as FVKESK. This CDR3 is 17 amino acids long.

In DNA form, the CDR3 reads TGTGCCAGCAGCATTTACAGGGGGCCCACTGAAGCTTTCTTT. It codes for CASSIYRGPTEAFF. V gene TRBV14 combines with J gene TRBJ1-1, with TRBD1 matching 9 bases. The germline V gene has CDR1 SGHDN and CDR2 FVKESK. There are 14 residues in the CDR3. V gave up 5 bases and J gave up 4 bases; unmatched junction bases: 5.

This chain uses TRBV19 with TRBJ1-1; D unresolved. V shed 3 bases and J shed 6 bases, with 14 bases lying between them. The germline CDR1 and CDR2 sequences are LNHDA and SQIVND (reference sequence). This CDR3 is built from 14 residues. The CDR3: CASSIQLVGAEAFF. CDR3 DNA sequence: TGTGCCAGTAGTATCCAACTCGTGGGCGCTGAAGCTTTCTTT.

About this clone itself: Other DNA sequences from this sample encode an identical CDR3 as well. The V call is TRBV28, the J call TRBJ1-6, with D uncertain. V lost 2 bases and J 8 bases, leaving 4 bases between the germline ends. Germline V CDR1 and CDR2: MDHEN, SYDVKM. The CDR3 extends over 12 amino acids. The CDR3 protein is CASSLSDSPLHF. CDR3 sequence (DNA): TGTGCCAGCAGTTTAAGCGATTCACCCCTCCACTTT.

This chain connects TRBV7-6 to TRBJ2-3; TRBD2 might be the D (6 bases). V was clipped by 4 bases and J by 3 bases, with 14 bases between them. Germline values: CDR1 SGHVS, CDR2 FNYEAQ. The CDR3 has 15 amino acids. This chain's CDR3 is CASSSRSGSTDTQYF. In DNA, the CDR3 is TGTGCCAGCAGCTCCCGGTCCGGGAGTACAGATACGCAGTATTTT.

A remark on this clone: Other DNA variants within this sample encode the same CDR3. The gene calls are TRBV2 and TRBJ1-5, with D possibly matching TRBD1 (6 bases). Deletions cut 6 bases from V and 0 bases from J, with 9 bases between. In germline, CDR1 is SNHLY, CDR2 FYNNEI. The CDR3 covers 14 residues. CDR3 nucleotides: TGTGCCAGCAGCGTGGACAGTAGCAATCAGCCCCAGCATTTT. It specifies CASSVDSSNQPQHF.

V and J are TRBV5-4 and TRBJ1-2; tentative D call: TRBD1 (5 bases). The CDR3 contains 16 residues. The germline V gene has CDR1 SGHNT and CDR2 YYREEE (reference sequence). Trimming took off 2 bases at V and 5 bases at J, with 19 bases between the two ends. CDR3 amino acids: CASSFWGRDISYGYTF. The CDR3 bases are TGTGCCAGCAGCTTTTGGGGGAGGGATATTTCTTATGGCTACACCTTC.